The 26 T cell receptor beta chains below all came from one sample that was sequenced in a study of response to subunit inactivated influenza vaccine. TCRdb used MiXCR to reprocess the RT-PCR reads, holding one entry per CDR3 protein. The data contain 400,000 to 650,000 distinct CDR3 sequences, about 7.2% of them singletons. The sample in question was PBMCs from blood, obtained less than 25 months after vaccination. Every receptor here comes from a man aged 50 to 69 who received an inactivated influenza vaccine.

This clonotype was seen a handful of times. V gene TRBV7-2 combines with J gene TRBJ2-7; perhaps TRBD2 as D (6 bases). V gave up 1 base and J gave up 7 bases, with 14 bases separating them. The CDR3 length is 14 residues. Germline loops: CDR1 SGHTA, CDR2 FQGNSA. CDR3 in DNA: TGTGCCAGCAGCTTAGACGGGAGCCTTGGAGAGCAGTACTTC. Residues: CASSLDGSLGEQYF.

As DNA, the CDR3 is TGTGCCAGCAGTCAACCTACAGGGGGCAAGAACGAGCAGTACTTC. This codes for CASSQPTGGKNEQYF. This rearrangement joins TRBV28 to TRBJ2-7; 9 bases line up with TRBD1. Per the germline V gene, CDR1 is MDHEN and CDR2 is SYDVKM. V shed 5 bases and J 5 bases; nucleotides not matched to a gene: 10. The CDR3 has 15 residues.

In DNA form, the CDR3 reads TGTGCCAGCAGTGTAAGTGTGGGAGCGAACTATGGCTACACCTTC. This codes for CASSVSVGANYGYTF. This sequence joins TRBV25-1 and TRBJ1-2, with D uncertain. Trimming removed 4 bases at V and 2 bases at J, with 14 bases between. Germline V CDR1 and CDR2: MGHDK, SYGVNS. The CDR3 sequence is 15 residues long.

This chain uses TRBV2 with TRBJ2-6; tentative D call: TRBD1 (5 bases). This CDR3 spans 16 amino acids. Trimming shortened V by 1 base and J by 2 bases, and 9 bases separated the two germline ends. Germline assignment: CDR1 SNHLY and CDR2 FYNNEI. The CDR3 bases are TGTGCCAGCAGTGAAGAGGGGTTAGCTGGGGCCAACGTCCTGACTTTC. Its protein product is CASSEEGLAGANVLTF.

Only a few counts were recorded for this clonotype. The chain is built from TRBV28 and TRBJ2-7, with D unresolved. V was shortened by 3 bases and J by 1 base, with 19 bases between the two germline ends. The CDR3 spans 17 residues. Germline V gene data show CDR1 as MDHEN and CDR2 as SYDVKM. Here the CDR3 reads CASSFLGVGFGSYEQYF. The CDR3 nucleotides read TGTGCCAGCAGTTTTTTAGGAGTAGGGTTCGGATCCTACGAGCAGTACTTC.

This chain joins TRBV20-1 and TRBJ1-1, with TRBD1 matching over 8 bases. Germline CDR1 and CDR2: DFQATT and SNEGSKA (reference sequence). This CDR3 has 16 amino acids. V gave up 3 bases and J gave up 3 bases; unmatched junction bases: 12. CDR3 sequence (DNA): TGCAGTGCTAGGGCCCTGACAGGGGTGGAACACACTGAAGCTTTCTTT. This encodes CSARALTGVEHTEAFF.

The sample holds a few counts of this clonotype. The J gene is TRBJ1-1, the V gene TRBV6-5; D remains ambiguous. The length of the CDR3 is 16 residues. Trimming took off 2 bases at V and 4 bases at J, with 17 bases between the two ends. Germline CDR1 reads MNHEY; CDR2 reads SVGAGI. CDR3 protein: CASSYAIEAAGTEAFF. CDR3 bases: TGTGCCAGCAGTTACGCTATAGAGGCAGCCGGCACTGAAGCTTTCTTT.

In its sample, this clonotype was seen many times. The chain uses TRBV5-1 and TRBJ2-3, with D uncertain. Trimming removed 0 bases at V and 2 bases at J, with 10 bases between. The CDR3 is 15 amino acids. Germline V lookup: CDR1 SGHRS, CDR2 YFSETQ. The CDR3 protein is CASSLGTHNTDTQYF. The DNA of the CDR3 is TGCGCCAGCAGCTTGGGGACGCACAACACAGATACGCAGTATTTT.

The chain joins TRBV10-3 to TRBJ2-7; D gene uncertain. The ends were cut back, 0 bases at V and 3 bases at J, with 9 bases in the middle. This CDR3 is built from 14 residues. Germline CDR1 ENHRY, CDR2 SYGVKD. CDR3 loop: CAISESMLNYEQYF. CDR3 coding DNA: TGTGCCATCAGTGAGTCGATGTTAAACTACGAGCAGTACTTC.

This clonotype was picked up many times. This chain links TRBV5-1 with TRBJ2-1; TRBD2 matches 9 bases. V shed 1 base and J 7 bases; nucleotides not matched to a gene: 9. The germline V gene has CDR1 SGHRS and CDR2 YFSETQ. CDR3 length equals 16 residues. CDR3 sequence (DNA): TGCGCCAGCAGCTTGACAGCGGCGGGAGGGCAGAATGAGCAGTTCTTC. It yields the protein CASSLTAAGGQNEQFF.

This chain uses TRBV15 with TRBJ1-5; TRBD1 matches at 9 bases. CDR3 size: 16 residues. Trimming cost V 5 bases and J 2 bases; bases outside gene matches: 7. Germline assignment: CDR1 LNHNV and CDR2 YYDKDF (reference sequence). The CDR3 sequence is CATSERDREGNQPQHF. The CDR3 DNA reads TGTGCCACCAGCGAACGGGACAGGGAGGGCAATCAGCCCCAGCATTTT.

In its sample, this clonotype was seen many times. The rearrangement joins TRBV7-2 to TRBJ2-3; D unclear. The V gene's germline CDR1 is SGHTA and CDR2 FQGNSA. Trimming took 1 base from V and 5 from J, leaving 13 bases between them. The CDR3 covers 15 residues. The DNA for the CDR3 is TGTGCCAGCAGCTTAGACTTCTCCGGCCTAGATACGCAGTATTTT. The encoded protein is CASSLDFSGLDTQYF.

The chain combines TRBV20-1 with TRBJ2-1; 7 bases match TRBD2. This CDR3 comprises 13 residues. Germline CDR1 reads DFQATT; CDR2 reads SNEGSKA (reference sequence). The CDR3 bases are TGCAGACCAACTAGCGCGAAAGATAATGAGCAGTTCTTC. It yields the protein CRPTSAKDNEQFF.

This chain uses TRBV7-2 with TRBJ1-1; tentatively, D is TRBD1 (6 bases). The CDR3 runs to 15 residues. V lost 1 base and J lost 2, with 11 bases in between. Germline V gene sequence: CDR1 SGHTA, CDR2 FQGNSA. The CDR3 DNA follows: TGTGCCAGCAGCTTAGAGGGGGGAGTTAACACTGAAGCTTTCTTT. It translates to CASSLEGGVNTEAFF.

The chain links TRBV12-3 or TRBV12-4 to TRBJ2-2; 10 bases map to TRBD2. J was trimmed by 5 bases and V by 5 bases; bases with no gene match: 8. The CDR3 runs to 16 residues. CDR3 residues: CASSGIAGGRTGELFF. CDR3 nucleotide sequence: TGTGCCAGCAGTGGGATAGCGGGAGGTCGTACCGGGGAGCTGTTTTTT.

CDR3 sequence reads: CSASGPRGNEQFF. For the CDR3, the DNA is TGCAGTGCTAGCGGCCCGAGGGGAAATGAGCAGTTCTTC. V and J are TRBV20-1 and TRBJ2-1, with D perhaps matching TRBD1 or TRBD2 (5 bases each). The V gene's germline CDR1 is DFQATT and CDR2 SNEGSKA (reference sequence). The V end lost 3 bases, the J end lost 7 bases, and 13 bases lay between the germline ends. The length of the CDR3 is 13 residues.

This clonotype has a count of ten or more. The V gene is TRBV28, the J gene TRBJ2-3; D ambiguous. CDR3 length equals 13 residues. Germline CDR1 and CDR2: MDHEN and SYDVKM. The V end was cut by 5 bases, the J end by 5 bases, with 11 bases between. The CDR3 DNA sequence: TGTGCCAGCAGTCGACCCAACAAAGATACGCAGTATTTT. It specifies CASSRPNKDTQYF.

This clonotype came up many times. A read error is possible here, since a much larger clone lies one base away. The V gene is TRBV5-6, the J gene TRBJ2-6; D uncertain. This CDR3 spans 13 amino acids. The germline V and J ends were trimmed by 3 bases and 1 base, with 2 bases remaining between them. CDR1 is SGHDT, CDR2 YYEEEE, per germline. The CDR3 spells CASSWSGANVLTF. The CDR3, as DNA: TGTGCCAGCAGCTGGTCTGGGGCCAACGTCCTGACTTTC.

Regarding this clonotype: One junction end does not reproduce the germline sequence, and a read error may be involved. The gene calls are TRBV3-1 and TRBJ2-3; 9 positions agree with TRBD2. CDR3 length equals 16 residues. Germline CDR1 is LGHDT and CDR2 is YNNKEL (reference sequence). The CDR3 sequence is CASSQAGGPSTDTRYF. The CDR3 DNA follows: TGTGCCAGCAGCCAGGCGGGAGGGCCCTCGACAGATACGCGGTATTTT.

This rearrangement joins TRBV12-3 or TRBV12-4 to TRBJ1-6; D remains ambiguous. The CDR3 runs 16 residues. The V gene lost 6 bases and the J gene lost 3 bases, with 15 bases spanning the gap. CDR3 in amino acids: CASSPTWVGYNSPLHF. Here the CDR3 DNA reads TGTGCCAGCAGCCCAACATGGGTAGGCTATAATTCACCCCTCCACTTT.

This clonotype has a handful of counts. The V call is TRBV5-1, the J call TRBJ2-5, with TRBD1 as a possible D gene (5 bases). Looked up from germline, CDR1 is SGHRS and CDR2 is YFSETQ. CDR3 length: 16 amino acids. Trimming removed 4 bases at V and 5 bases at J, with 21 bases between. The DNA for the CDR3 is TGCGCCAGCAGCACAATAATAAAGACAGTTCGGGAGACCCAGTACTTC. It specifies CASSTIIKTVRETQYF.

This rearrangement joins TRBV28 to TRBJ2-4; 8 bases align to TRBD1. The V segment lost 3 bases and the J segment 6 bases; nucleotides outside the gene matches: 4. CDR1 is MDHEN and CDR2 is SYDVKM in the germline V gene. CDR3 length equals 14 residues. The CDR3 DNA sequence: TGTGCCAGCAGTTTCAGTGACAGGGGAAACATTCAGTACTTC. It specifies CASSFSDRGNIQYF. The full variable domain, completed using reference TRBV28 and TRBJ2-4, is DVKVTQSSRYLVKRTGEKVFLECVQDMDHENMFWYRQDPGLGLRLIYFSYDVKMKEKGDIPEGYSVSREKKERFSLILESASTNQTSMYLCASSFSDRGNIQYFGAGTRLSVL.

The rearrangement joins TRBV25-1 to TRBJ2-5, with D hard to call. The V gene's germline CDR1 is MGHDK and CDR2 SYGVNS. Trimming cost V 3 bases and J 5 bases, with 13 bases left between them. This CDR3 spans 14 amino acids. The CDR3 DNA reads as TGTGCCAGCAGTGAGATTGCAGAAGAGGAGACCCAGTACTTC. Translating it yields CASSEIAEEETQYF.

The chain uses TRBV2 and TRBJ2-7; possible D gene TRBD2, 6 bases. CDR1 and CDR2 (germline): SNHLY, FYNNEI. This CDR3 contains 15 residues. V was pared by 0 bases and J by 3 bases, with 12 bases between. CDR3 sequence: CASSEARDGGYEQYF. CDR3 DNA sequence: TGTGCCAGCAGTGAAGCGCGGGACGGAGGCTACGAGCAGTACTTC.

The CDR3 nucleotides read TGTGCCAGCAGCTTAGTAGCAGGGCCTGGGGAGACCCAGTACTTC. Amino acids: CASSLVAGPGETQYF. This chain links TRBV7-2 with TRBJ2-5; possible D gene TRBD1, 5 bases. Germline CDR1 is SGHTA and CDR2 is FQGNSA. The CDR3 is 15 amino acids. With 1 base removed from V and 5 bases from J, the gap between germline ends came to 14 bases.

This clonotype has a count of ten or more. The V and J genes are TRBV12-3 or TRBV12-4 and TRBJ2-7; TRBD1 aligns across 9 bases. The CDR3 is 15 amino acids. The trim removed 5 bases at V and 4 bases at J, leaving 9 bases unmatched. CDR3 sequence: CASSRPGQGEYEQYF. CDR3 nucleotide sequence: TGTGCCAGCAGTCGACCGGGACAGGGAGAATACGAGCAGTACTTC.